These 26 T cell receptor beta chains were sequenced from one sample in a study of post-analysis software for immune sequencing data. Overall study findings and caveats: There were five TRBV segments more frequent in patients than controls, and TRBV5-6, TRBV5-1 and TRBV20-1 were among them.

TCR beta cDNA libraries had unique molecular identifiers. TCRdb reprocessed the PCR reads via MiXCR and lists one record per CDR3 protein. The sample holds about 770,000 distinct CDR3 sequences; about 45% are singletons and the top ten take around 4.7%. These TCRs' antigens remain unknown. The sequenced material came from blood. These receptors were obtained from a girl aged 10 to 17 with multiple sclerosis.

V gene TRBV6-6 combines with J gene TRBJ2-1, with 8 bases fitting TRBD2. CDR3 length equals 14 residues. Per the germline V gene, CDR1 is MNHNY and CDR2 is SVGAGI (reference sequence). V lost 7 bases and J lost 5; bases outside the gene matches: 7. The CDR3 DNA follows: TGTGCCAGCACCGCGGGACTAGGAGACAATGAGCAGTTCTTC. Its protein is CASTAGLGDNEQFF.

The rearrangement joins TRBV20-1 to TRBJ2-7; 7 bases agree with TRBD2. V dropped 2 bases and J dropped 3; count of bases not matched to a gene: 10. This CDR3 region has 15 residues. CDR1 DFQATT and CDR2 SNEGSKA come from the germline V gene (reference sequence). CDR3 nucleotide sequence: TGCAGTGCTAGAAACTGGGGGGGAGGGGACTACGAGCAGTACTTC. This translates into CSARNWGGGDYEQYF.

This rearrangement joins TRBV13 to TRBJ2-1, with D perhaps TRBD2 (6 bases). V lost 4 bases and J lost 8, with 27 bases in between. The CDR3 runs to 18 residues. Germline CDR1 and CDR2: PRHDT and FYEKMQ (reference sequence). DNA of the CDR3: TGTGCCAGCAGCTCCCGGGATCCGGGAGCCTTGGGGTGCGATGAGCAGTTCTTC. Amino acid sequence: CASSSRDPGALGCDEQFF. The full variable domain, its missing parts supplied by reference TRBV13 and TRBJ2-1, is AAGVIQSPRHLIKEKRETATLKCYPIPRHDTVYWYQQGPGQDPQFLISFYEKMQSDKGSIPDRFSAQQFSDYHSELNMSSLELGDSALYFCASSSRDPGALGCDEQFFGPGTRLTVL.

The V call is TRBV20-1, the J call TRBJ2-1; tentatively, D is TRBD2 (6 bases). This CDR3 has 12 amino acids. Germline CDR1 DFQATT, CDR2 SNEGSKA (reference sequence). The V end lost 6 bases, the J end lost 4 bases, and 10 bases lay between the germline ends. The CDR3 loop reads CSATLAYNEQFF. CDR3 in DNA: TGCAGTGCAACACTAGCTTACAATGAGCAGTTCTTC.

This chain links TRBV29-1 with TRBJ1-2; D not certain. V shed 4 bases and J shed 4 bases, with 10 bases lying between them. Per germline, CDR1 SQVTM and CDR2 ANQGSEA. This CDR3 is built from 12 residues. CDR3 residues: CSVGTLGYGYTF. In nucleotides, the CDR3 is TGCAGCGTTGGGACCTTGGGCTATGGCTACACCTTC.

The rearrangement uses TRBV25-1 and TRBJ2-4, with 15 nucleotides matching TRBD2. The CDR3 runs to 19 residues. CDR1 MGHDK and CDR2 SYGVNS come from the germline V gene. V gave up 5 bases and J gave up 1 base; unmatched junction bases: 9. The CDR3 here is CASSPRTSGRAVAKNIQYF. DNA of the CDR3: TGTGCCAGCAGTCCGCGGACTAGCGGGAGGGCCGTGGCCAAAAACATTCAGTACTTC.

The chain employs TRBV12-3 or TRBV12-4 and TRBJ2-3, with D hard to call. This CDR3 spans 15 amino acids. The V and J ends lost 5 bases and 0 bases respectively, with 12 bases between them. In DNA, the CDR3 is TGTGCCAGCAGTATTCGACACGCCAGCACAGATACGCAGTATTTT. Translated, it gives CASSIRHASTDTQYF.

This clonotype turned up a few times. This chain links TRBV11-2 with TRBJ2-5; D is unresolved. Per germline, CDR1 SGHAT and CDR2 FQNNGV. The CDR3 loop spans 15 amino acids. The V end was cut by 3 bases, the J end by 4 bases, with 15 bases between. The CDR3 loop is CASSLSKNHGETQYF. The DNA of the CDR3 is TGTGCCAGCAGCTTGTCTAAAAACCACGGAGAGACCCAGTACTTC. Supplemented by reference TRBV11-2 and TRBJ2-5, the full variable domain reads EAGVAQSPRYKIIEKRQSVAFWCNPISGHATLYWYQQILGQGPKLLIQFQNNGVVDDSQLPKDRFSAERLKGVDSTLKIQPAKLEDSAVYLCASSLSKNHGETQYFGPGTRLLVL.

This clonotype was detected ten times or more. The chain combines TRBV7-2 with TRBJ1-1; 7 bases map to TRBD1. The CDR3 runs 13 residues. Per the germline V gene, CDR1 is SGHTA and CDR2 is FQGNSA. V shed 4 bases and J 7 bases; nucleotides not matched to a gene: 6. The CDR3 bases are TGTGCCAGCAGCTCTCAGACAGGGTTTGAAGCTTTCTTT. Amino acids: CASSSQTGFEAFF.

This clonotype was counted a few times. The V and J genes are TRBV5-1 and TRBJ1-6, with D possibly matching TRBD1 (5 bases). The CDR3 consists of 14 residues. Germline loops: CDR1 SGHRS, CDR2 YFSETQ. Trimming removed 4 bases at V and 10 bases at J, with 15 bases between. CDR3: CASSGAQRNSPLHF. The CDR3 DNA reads TGCGCCAGCAGCGGGGCTCAGAGGAACTCACCCCTCCACTTT.

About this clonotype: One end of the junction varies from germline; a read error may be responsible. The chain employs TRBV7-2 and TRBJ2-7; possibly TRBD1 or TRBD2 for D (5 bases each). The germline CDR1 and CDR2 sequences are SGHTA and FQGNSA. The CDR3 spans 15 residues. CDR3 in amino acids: CASSLARQPLRERYF. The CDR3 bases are TGTGCCAGCAGCTTAGCAAGGCAGCCCCTCAGGGAGCGGTACTTC.

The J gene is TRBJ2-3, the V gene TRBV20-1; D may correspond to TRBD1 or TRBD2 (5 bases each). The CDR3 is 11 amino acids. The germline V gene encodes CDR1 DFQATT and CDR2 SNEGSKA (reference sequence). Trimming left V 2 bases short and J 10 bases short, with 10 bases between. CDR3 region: CSARTTGPQYF. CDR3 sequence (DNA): TGCAGTGCTAGAACTACGGGGCCGCAGTATTTT.

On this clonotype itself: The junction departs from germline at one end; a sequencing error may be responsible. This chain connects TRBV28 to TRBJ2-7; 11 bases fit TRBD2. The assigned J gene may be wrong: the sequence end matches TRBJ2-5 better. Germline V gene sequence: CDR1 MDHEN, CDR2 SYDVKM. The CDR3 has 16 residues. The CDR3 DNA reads TGTGCCAGCAGTTTTGGCCTAGCGGGAGGTCAAGGGACCCAGTACTTC. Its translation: CASSFGLAGGQGTQYF.

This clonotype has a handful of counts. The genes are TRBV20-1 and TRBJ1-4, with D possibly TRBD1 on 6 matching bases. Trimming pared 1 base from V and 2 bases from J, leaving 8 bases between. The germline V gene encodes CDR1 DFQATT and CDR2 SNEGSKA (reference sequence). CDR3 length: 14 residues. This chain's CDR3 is CSARGTDTNEKLFF. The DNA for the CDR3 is TGCAGTGCTAGAGGGACAGATACTAATGAAAAACTGTTTTTT.

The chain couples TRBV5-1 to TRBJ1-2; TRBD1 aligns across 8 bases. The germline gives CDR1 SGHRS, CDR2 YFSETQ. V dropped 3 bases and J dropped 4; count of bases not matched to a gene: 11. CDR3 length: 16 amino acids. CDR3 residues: CASSSRPDRDAYGYTF. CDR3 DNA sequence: TGCGCCAGCAGCTCGAGACCGGACAGGGACGCCTATGGCTACACCTTC.

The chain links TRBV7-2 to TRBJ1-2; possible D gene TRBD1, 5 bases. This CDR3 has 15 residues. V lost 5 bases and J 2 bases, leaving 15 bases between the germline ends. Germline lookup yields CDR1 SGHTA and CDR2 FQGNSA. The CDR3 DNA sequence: TGTGCCAGCAGCCGCCCCGGGACGGGAAACTATGGCTACACCTTC. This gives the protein CASSRPGTGNYGYTF.

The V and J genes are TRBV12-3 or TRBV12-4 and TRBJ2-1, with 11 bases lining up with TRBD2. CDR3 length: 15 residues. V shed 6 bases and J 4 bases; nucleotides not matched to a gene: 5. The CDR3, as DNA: TGTGCCAGCAGACCCGGACTAGCGGGTTACAATGAGCAGTTCTTC. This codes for CASRPGLAGYNEQFF.

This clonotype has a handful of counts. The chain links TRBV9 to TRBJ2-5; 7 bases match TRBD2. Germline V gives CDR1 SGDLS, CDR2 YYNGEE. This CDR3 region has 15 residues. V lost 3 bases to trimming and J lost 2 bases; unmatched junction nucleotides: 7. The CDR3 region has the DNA TGTGCCAGCAGCGGAGGACTAGTCCCTCAAGAGACCCAGTACTTC. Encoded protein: CASSGGLVPQETQYF. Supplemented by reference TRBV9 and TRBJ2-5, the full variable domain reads DSGVTQTPKHLITATGQRVTLRCSPRSGDLSVYWYQQSLDQGLQFLIQYYNGEERAKGNILERFSAQQFPDLHSELNLSSLELGDSALYFCASSGGLVPQETQYFGPGTRLLVL.

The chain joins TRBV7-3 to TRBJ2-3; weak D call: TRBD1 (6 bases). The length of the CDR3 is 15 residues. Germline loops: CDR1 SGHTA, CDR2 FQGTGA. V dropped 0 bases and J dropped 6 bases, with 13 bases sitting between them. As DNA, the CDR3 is TGTGCCAGCAGCTTAACGGGGACAACGATGGATACGCAGTATTTT. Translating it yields CASSLTGTTMDTQYF.

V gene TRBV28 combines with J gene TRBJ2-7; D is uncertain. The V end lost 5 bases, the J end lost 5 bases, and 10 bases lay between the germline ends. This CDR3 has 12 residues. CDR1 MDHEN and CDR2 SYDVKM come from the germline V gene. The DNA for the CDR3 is TGTGCCAGCAGTGCCCCCCCCAACGAGCAGTACTTC. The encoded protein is CASSAPPNEQYF.

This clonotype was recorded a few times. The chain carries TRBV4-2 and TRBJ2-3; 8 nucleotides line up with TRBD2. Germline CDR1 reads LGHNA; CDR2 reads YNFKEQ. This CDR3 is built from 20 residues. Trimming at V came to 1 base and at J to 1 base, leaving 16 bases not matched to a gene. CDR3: CASSQVLAAQRQAGTDTQYF. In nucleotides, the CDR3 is TGTGCCAGCAGCCAAGTACTAGCGGCACAAAGACAAGCGGGCACAGATACGCAGTATTTT.

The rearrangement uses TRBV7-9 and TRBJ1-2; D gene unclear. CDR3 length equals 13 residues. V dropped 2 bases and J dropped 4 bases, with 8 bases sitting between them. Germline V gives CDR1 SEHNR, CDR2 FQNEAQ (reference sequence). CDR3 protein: CASSLQRSYGYTF. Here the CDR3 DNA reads TGTGCCAGCAGCTTACAGCGGTCCTATGGCTACACCTTC. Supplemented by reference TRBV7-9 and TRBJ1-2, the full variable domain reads DTGVSQNPRHKITKRGQNVTFRCDPISEHNRLYWYRQTLGQGPEFLTYFQNEAQLEKSRLLSDRFSAERPKGSFSTLEIQRTEQGDSAMYLCASSLQRSYGYTFGSGTRLTVV.

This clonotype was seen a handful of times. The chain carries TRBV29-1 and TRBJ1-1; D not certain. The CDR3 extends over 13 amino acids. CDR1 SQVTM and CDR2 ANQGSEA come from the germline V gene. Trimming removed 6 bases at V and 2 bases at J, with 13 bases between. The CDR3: CSVGVGSNTEAFF. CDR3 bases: TGCAGCGTGGGAGTGGGCAGCAACACTGAAGCTTTCTTT.

The CDR3 DNA follows: TGCGCCAGCAGCCAAGGCAGCAGGGGTAGGGGTACCGAAGCTTTCTTT. Its protein is CASSQGSRGRGTEAFF. The genes are TRBV4-3 and TRBJ1-1, with TRBD1 as a possible D gene (6 bases). Trimming cost V 1 base and J 8 bases, with 20 bases left between them. Looked up from germline, CDR1 is LGHNA and CDR2 is YSLEER. The CDR3 runs 16 residues.

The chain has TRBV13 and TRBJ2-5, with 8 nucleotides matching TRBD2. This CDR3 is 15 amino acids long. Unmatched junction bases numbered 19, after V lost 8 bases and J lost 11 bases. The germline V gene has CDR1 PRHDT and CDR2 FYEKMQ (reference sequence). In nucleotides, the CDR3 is TGTGCCAGCTCCGAGTCGACGGGAGGGCCGGAGGAGCAGTACTTC. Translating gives CASSESTGGPEEQYF.

DNA for the CDR3: TGTGCCAGCAGCCCCTCCGGGGAATTTGGCTACACCTTC. Protein: CASSPSGEFGYTF. The V and J genes are TRBV7-9 and TRBJ1-2; no clear D gene. The germline CDR1 and CDR2 sequences are SEHNR and FQNEAQ (reference sequence). CDR3 size: 13 residues. The germline V and J ends were trimmed by 5 bases and 7 bases, with 14 bases remaining between them. The variable domain in full, completed from reference TRBV7-9 and TRBJ1-2, reads DTGVSQNPRHKITKRGQNVTFRCDPISEHNRLYWYRQTLGQGPEFLTYFQNEAQLEKSRLLSDRFSAERPKGSFSTLEIQRTEQGDSAMYLCASSPSGEFGYTFGSGTRLTVV.